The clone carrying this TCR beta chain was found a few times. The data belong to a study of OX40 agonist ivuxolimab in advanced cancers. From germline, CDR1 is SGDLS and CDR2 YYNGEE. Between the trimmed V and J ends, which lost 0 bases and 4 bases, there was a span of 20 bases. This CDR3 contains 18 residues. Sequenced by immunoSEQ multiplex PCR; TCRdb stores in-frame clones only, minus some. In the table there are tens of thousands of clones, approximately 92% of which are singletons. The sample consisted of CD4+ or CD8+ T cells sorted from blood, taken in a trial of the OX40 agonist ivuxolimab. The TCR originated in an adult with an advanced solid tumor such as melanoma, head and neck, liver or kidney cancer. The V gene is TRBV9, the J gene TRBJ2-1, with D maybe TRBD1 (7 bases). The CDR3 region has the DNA TGTGCCAGCAGCGTAGACGTCGAGGGGGCGCGGGGATACAATGAGCAGTTCTTC. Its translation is CASSVDVEGARGYNEQFF.